These 28 T cell receptor beta chains came from one sample sequenced in a study of blood T cell repertoires in COVID-19. Clones were read by immunoSEQ multiplex PCR, and TCRdb kept only the in-frame ones, dropping some. The repertoire includes 130,000 or so clones, more than 80% of them detected once, and 25% to 35% sits in the top ten. What was sequenced was peripheral blood. These receptors all stem from a man between 70 and 80 years old with active or convalescent COVID-19.

The V call is TRBV28, the J call TRBJ2-5; D is unresolved. Per the germline V gene, CDR1 is MDHEN and CDR2 is SYDVKM. The CDR3 covers 15 residues. V lost 2 bases and J 4 bases, leaving 14 bases between the germline ends. The CDR3 DNA follows: TGTGCCAGCAGTTTAAAGGTCACAGCTCCAGAGACCCAGTACTTC. Translating it yields CASSLKVTAPETQYF. The complete variable domain, with remaining parts taken from reference TRBV28 and TRBJ2-5, reads DVKVTQSSRYLVKRTGEKVFLECVQDMDHENMFWYRQDPGLGLRLIYFSYDVKMKEKGDIPEGYSVSREKKERFSLILESASTNQTSMYLCASSLKVTAPETQYFGPGTRLLVL.

This chain joins TRBV29-1 and TRBJ1-2; TRBD1 is a possible D gene (5 bases). Looked up from germline, CDR1 is SQVTM and CDR2 is ANQGSEA. V was cut by 3 bases and J by 1 base, with 12 bases left in between. This CDR3 has 14 residues. This CDR3 is CSVEGDSFNYGYTF. The CDR3 DNA sequence: TGCAGCGTTGAGGGGGACTCTTTTAACTATGGCTACACCTTC.

This chain connects TRBV6-5 to TRBJ1-1; D is ambiguous. Between the trimmed V and J ends, which lost 6 bases and 3 bases, there was a span of 11 bases. The germline V gene has CDR1 MNHEY and CDR2 SVGAGI. CDR3 length: 13 amino acids. CDR3 bases: TGTGCCAGCAGGGACGGAGCGGACACTGAAGCTTTCTTT. Encoded protein: CASRDGADTEAFF.

The chain carries TRBV3-1 (or the pseudogene TRBV3-2) and TRBJ1-5; D is possibly TRBD1 (6 bases). CDR1 is LGHDT and CDR2 is YNNKEL in the germline V gene (reference sequence). This CDR3 comprises 15 residues. V was trimmed by 0 bases and J by 5 bases, leaving 11 bases between them. CDR3 sequence: CASSQESGGHQPQHF. In DNA form, the CDR3 reads TGTGCCAGCAGCCAAGAAAGTGGGGGCCATCAGCCCCAGCATTTT.

The chain employs TRBV28 and TRBJ1-1, with D perhaps TRBD1 (5 bases). This CDR3 region has 14 residues. The germline V and J ends were trimmed by 2 bases and 3 bases, with 10 bases remaining between them. CDR1 and CDR2 from the germline V gene are MDHEN and SYDVKM. The CDR3 protein is CASSLAGQYTEAFF. The CDR3 nucleotides read TGTGCCAGCAGTTTAGCAGGGCAGTACACTGAAGCTTTCTTT.

This sequence joins TRBV5-6 and TRBJ2-3; D perhaps matches TRBD1 (6 bases). V was pared by 2 bases and J by 5 bases, with 18 bases between. The CDR3 covers 16 residues. Germline CDR1 and CDR2: SGHDT and YYEEEE. DNA for the CDR3: TGTGCCAGCAGCTTAGTGACAGGTACAGGGCTAGATACGCAGTATTTT. It specifies CASSLVTGTGLDTQYF.

The chain joins TRBV7-9 to TRBJ2-7, with 10 bases matching TRBD2. The CDR3 consists of 14 residues. The V and J ends lost 1 base and 3 bases, in that order; junction bases with no gene match: 0. Germline assignment: CDR1 SEHNR and CDR2 FQNEAQ (reference sequence). The chain's CDR3 is CASSLVAGGYEQYF. CDR3 sequence (DNA): TGTGCCAGCAGCTTAGTAGCGGGAGGCTACGAGCAGTACTTC.

The chain joins TRBV19 to TRBJ2-1; 9 bases fit TRBD2. V trimming: 6 bases; J trimming: 5 bases; junction bases outside the gene matches: 5. Looked up from germline, CDR1 is LNHDA and CDR2 is SQIVND (reference sequence). The CDR3 is 14 amino acids. CDR3 sequence reads: CASRTAGGNNEQFF. As DNA, the CDR3 is TGTGCCAGTAGAACAGCGGGAGGTAACAATGAGCAGTTCTTC.

The chain employs TRBV19 and TRBJ2-1; 11 positions agree with TRBD2. CDR1 is LNHDA and CDR2 is SQIVND in the germline V gene (reference sequence). The CDR3 contains 14 residues. J gave up 3 bases and V 8 bases, and 3 bases lay outside the gene matches. The CDR3 loop reads CASSGLADYNEQFF. In nucleotides, the CDR3 is TGTGCCAGTTCGGGACTAGCGGACTACAATGAGCAGTTCTTC.

This clone was detected once. This may come from a read error, since a much larger clone is one base off. The rearrangement links TRBV5-1 to TRBJ2-2; 10 bases are a match to TRBD2. J was trimmed by 5 bases and V by 7 bases; bases with no gene match: 11. CDR3 length equals 16 residues. The germline CDR1 and CDR2 sequences are SGHRS and YFSETQ. CDR3 nucleotides: TGCGCCAGCTGGACTAGCGGCGGGGGAGGGACCGGGGAGCTGTTTTTT. Amino acid sequence: CASWTSGGGGTGELFF.

CDR3 in amino acids: CASSQGPGAGNTIYF. Written as DNA, the CDR3 is TGTGCCAGCAGCCAAGGGCCGGGGGCTGGAAACACCATATATTTT. V usage is TRBV3-1 (or the pseudogene TRBV3-2) and J usage is TRBJ1-3, with a possible D match to TRBD1 (5 bases). The ends were cut back, 1 base at V and 2 bases at J, with 9 bases in the middle. The germline V gene encodes CDR1 LGHDT and CDR2 YNNKEL (reference sequence). The CDR3 covers 15 residues.

V gene TRBV19 combines with J gene TRBJ2-7, with a possible D match to TRBD2 (5 bases). The CDR3 covers 15 residues. Trimming removed 6 bases at V and 0 bases at J, with 15 bases between. Germline V gene sequence: CDR1 LNHDA, CDR2 SQIVND (reference sequence). The CDR3 DNA reads as TGTGCCAGTAGGGAGAGGGCCCACATCTCCTACGAGCAGTACTTC. Translated: CASRERAHISYEQYF.

The chain links TRBV13 to TRBJ2-3; D is uncertain. Germline V gene data show CDR1 as PRHDT and CDR2 as FYEKMQ (reference sequence). V lost 7 bases and J lost 0, with 14 bases in between. CDR3 size: 15 residues. CDR3 sequence (DNA): TGTGCCAGCACCATCCGAGGCCCTAGCACAGATACGCAGTATTTT. As protein: CASTIRGPSTDTQYF. The full variable domain, completed using reference TRBV13 and TRBJ2-3, is AAGVIQSPRHLIKEKRETATLKCYPIPRHDTVYWYQQGPGQDPQFLISFYEKMQSDKGSIPDRFSAQQFSDYHSELNMSSLELGDSALYFCASTIRGPSTDTQYFGPGTRLTVL.

The chain combines TRBV12-3 or TRBV12-4 with TRBJ1-2, with a possible D match to TRBD1 (6 bases). The CDR3 sequence is 12 residues long. Deletions cut 2 bases from V and 8 bases from J, with 9 bases between. CDR3: CASSLSGEGYTF. CDR3 nucleotide sequence: TGTGCCAGCAGTTTATCAGGGGAAGGCTACACCTTC.

The chain is built from TRBV6-5 and TRBJ1-1; D not certain. The V end lost 4 bases, the J end lost 4 bases, and 4 bases lay between the germline ends. Germline CDR1 reads MNHEY; CDR2 reads SVGAGI. The CDR3 extends over 11 amino acids. For the CDR3, the DNA is TGTGCCAGCAGTTCTTCCACTGAAGCTTTCTTT. This translates into CASSSSTEAFF.

The chain couples TRBV7-9 to TRBJ2-7; 10 nucleotides line up with TRBD1. CDR1 is SEHNR, CDR2 FQNEAQ, per germline (reference sequence). V lost 5 bases to trimming and J lost 6 bases; unmatched junction nucleotides: 7. The CDR3 sequence is 14 residues long. CDR3 region: CASSDRQGAGEQYF. The CDR3 DNA follows: TGTGCCAGCAGCGACCGACAGGGGGCGGGCGAGCAGTACTTC.

This rearrangement joins TRBV5-1 to TRBJ2-3; the D gene is possibly TRBD1 (5 bases). Trimming took off 4 bases at V and 4 bases at J, with 10 bases between the two ends. This CDR3 is 13 amino acids long. CDR1 and CDR2 (germline): SGHRS, YFSETQ. The CDR3 nucleotides read TGCGCCAGCAGCACGGGCAGGGCAGATACGCAGTATTTT. Amino acids: CASSTGRADTQYF.

This chain links TRBV5-4 with TRBJ2-7, with D maybe TRBD2 (5 bases). The CDR3 sequence is 14 residues long. The germline V and J ends were trimmed by 4 bases and 6 bases, with 17 bases remaining between them. The germline CDR1 and CDR2 sequences are SGHNT and YYREEE (reference sequence). The CDR3 is CASSPGGRGVEQYF. Written as DNA, the CDR3 is TGTGCCAGCAGCCCCGGCGGACGGGGAGTCGAGCAGTACTTC.

V is TRBV19 and J is TRBJ2-1, with 10 bases matching TRBD2. The CDR3 totals 14 residues. Germline CDR1 reads LNHDA; CDR2 reads SQIVND (reference sequence). The V and J ends lost 8 bases and 8 bases, in that order; junction bases with no gene match: 9. The CDR3 DNA reads as TGTGCCAGTGGCCCTAGCGGGAGTCTTGATGAGCAGTTCTTC. Its translation is CASGPSGSLDEQFF.

The chain is built from TRBV13 and TRBJ1-2; the match to TRBD1 covers 8 bases. The CDR3 covers 14 residues. Unmatched junction bases numbered 7, after V lost 5 bases and J lost 5 bases. Looked up from germline, CDR1 is PRHDT and CDR2 is FYEKMQ (reference sequence). The CDR3 sequence is CASSQADRAYGYTF. The CDR3 coding sequence is TGTGCCAGCAGCCAGGCGGACAGGGCTTATGGCTACACCTTC. The whole variable domain, remainder taken from reference TRBV13 and TRBJ1-2, is AAGVIQSPRHLIKEKRETATLKCYPIPRHDTVYWYQQGPGQDPQFLISFYEKMQSDKGSIPDRFSAQQFSDYHSELNMSSLELGDSALYFCASSQADRAYGYTFGSGTRLTVV.

J is TRBJ1-4 and V is TRBV9; D might be TRBD1 (5 bases). The germline V gene has CDR1 SGDLS and CDR2 YYNGEE. This CDR3 comprises 15 residues. V lost 0 bases, J lost 3 bases, and 9 bases lay in between. CDR3 sequence (DNA): TGTGCCAGCAGCGTAGGGGGCAGCGCTAATGAAAAACTGTTTTTT. As protein: CASSVGGSANEKLFF.

The V call is TRBV2, the J call TRBJ2-7, with a weak D call TRBD2 (6 bases). Per the germline V gene, CDR1 is SNHLY and CDR2 is FYNNEI. CDR3 length equals 13 residues. Trimming cost V 6 bases and J 2 bases, with 11 bases left between them. The CDR3 sequence: CASRGTGAYEQYF. In DNA, the CDR3 is TGTGCCAGCAGGGGGACGGGGGCCTACGAGCAGTACTTC.

To note about this clone: At one end, the junction sequence differs from germline, possibly due to a read error. The chain recombines TRBV27 with TRBJ1-1; D perhaps matches TRBD1 (5 bases). The CDR3 spans 13 residues. Per germline, CDR1 MNHEY and CDR2 SMNVEV (reference sequence). The CDR3 is CASNLGRDTEAFF. In DNA, the CDR3 is TGTGCCAGCAATTTAGGCAGGGACACTGAAGCTTTCTTT.

The rearrangement uses TRBV10-3 and TRBJ2-1; D unresolved. Germline CDR1 reads ENHRY; CDR2 reads SYGVKD. Trimming removed 6 bases from V and 2 bases from J, with 8 bases in between. The CDR3 spans 13 residues. CDR3 nucleotide sequence: TGTGCCATCAGATCGGAGACCTACAATGAGCAGTTCTTC. It specifies CAIRSETYNEQFF.

This clone has just a few counts. The V call is TRBV10-3, the J call TRBJ1-4; 11 nucleotides agree with TRBD1. J lost 6 bases, V lost 7 bases, and 1 base had no gene match. Germline V gene data show CDR1 as ENHRY and CDR2 as SYGVKD. The CDR3 covers 13 residues. The CDR3 DNA reads TGTGCCATCAAGGGACAGGGGGATGAAAAACTGTTTTTT. The encoded protein is CAIKGQGDEKLFF.

The chain uses TRBV5-3 and TRBJ2-7, with TRBD2 as a possible D gene (7 bases). TRBV5-3 is classed as an ORF, of uncertain function. This CDR3 has 11 residues. V shed 4 bases and J shed 6 bases, with 8 bases lying between them. The CDR3 DNA is TGTGCCAGAAGCAGGGGGGGCGAGCAGTACTTC. This translates into CARSRGGEQYF.

This clone was found once. The gene calls are TRBV25-1 and TRBJ1-1; no clear D. Germline assignment: CDR1 MGHDK and CDR2 SYGVNS. The CDR3 is 11 residues long. The V gene lost 8 bases and the J gene lost 1 base, with 5 bases spanning the gap. CDR3: CASAGNTEAFF. CDR3 DNA sequence: TGTGCCAGCGCGGGGAACACTGAAGCTTTCTTT.

This rearrangement joins TRBV7-8 to TRBJ2-5, with TRBD1 identical over 9 bases. CDR1 and CDR2 from the germline V gene are SGHVS and FQNEAQ. The CDR3 totals 14 residues. J was trimmed by 5 bases and V by 5 bases; bases with no gene match: 6. CDR3 in amino acids: CASSLQGASETQYF. The DNA for the CDR3 is TGTGCCAGCAGCCTACAGGGGGCTTCTGAGACCCAGTACTTC.